A single sample gave rise to the 22 T cell receptor beta chains below, sequenced in a study of tumor-infiltrating lymphocytes in primary liver carcinoma. With a constant-region primer, TCR beta cDNA was made from approximately 450 ng of total RNA. Slightly modified ARM-PCR served as the procedure for the TCR beta libraries. These libraries came from three rounds of nested multiplex PCR. A C-beta reverse primer was combined with TRBV1-TRBV30 forward primers in the first two PCR rounds, and each round had approximately 10 cycles. TCRdb analysed the multiplex PCR reads with MiXCR anew, one entry per CDR3 protein. The repertoire consists of about 210,000 distinct CDR3 sequences, with approximately 65% occurring once and the leading ten covering roughly 6.8%. Blood RNA originated from unsorted whole blood, with germline DNA additionally extracted. Sequenced: peripheral blood. The receptor source for this set is a woman aged 55-75 years with primary liver carcinoma and hepatitis B virus infection.

This clonotype was found once. The rearrangement joins TRBV7-8 to TRBJ2-1; the D is unclear. This CDR3 is built from 13 residues. Germline-derived CDR1 and CDR2 are SGHVS and FQNEAQ. The DNA for the CDR3 is TGTGGTAGCAGCTTACGCCCTTTTGGAGAGCAGTTCTTC. This codes for CGSSLRPFGEQFF.

By proportion, this clonotype is medium-sized. The rearrangement links TRBV11-2 to TRBJ2-3; the D call may be TRBD1 or TRBD2 (5 bases each). V shed 2 bases and J shed 4 bases, with 10 bases lying between them. The CDR3 is 14 residues long. From germline, CDR1 is SGHAT and CDR2 FQNNGV. The chain's CDR3 is CASSLLRGADTQYF. The CDR3 coding sequence is TGTGCCAGCAGCTTACTTCGGGGCGCAGATACGCAGTATTTT.

This clonotype was found many times. The rearrangement joins TRBV6-2 or TRBV6-3 to TRBJ1-5, with D unresolved. Per the germline V gene, CDR1 is MNHEY and CDR2 is SVGEGT. Deletions cut 8 bases from V and 5 bases from J, with 10 bases between. This CDR3 is built from 12 residues. The CDR3 spells CASYDGYQPQHF. CDR3 DNA sequence: TGTGCCAGCTATGACGGGTATCAGCCCCAGCATTTT.

With respect to this clonotype: Likely a read error: the CDR3 ends without its conserved phenylalanine or tryptophan. This chain uses TRBV20-1 with TRBJ2-5, with TRBD2 identical over 7 bases. This CDR3 spans 14 amino acids. Germline V gene data show CDR1 as DFQATT and CDR2 as SNEGSKA (reference sequence). Trimming took 2 bases from V and 0 from J; bases not matched to a gene: 3. The DNA for the CDR3 is TGCAGTGCTAGACCTAGCGGATACCAAGAGACCCAGTACCTC. It translates to CSARPSGYQETQYL.

This chain links TRBV12-3 or TRBV12-4 with TRBJ1-1, with a possible D match to TRBD1 (5 bases). Deletions cut 5 bases from V and 0 bases from J, with 16 bases between. The CDR3 runs 16 residues. Here the CDR3 reads CASSHRGLKMNTEAFF. The CDR3 nucleotides read TGTGCCAGCAGTCACCGGGGCTTGAAAATGAACACTGAAGCTTTCTTT.

The chain links TRBV5-1 to TRBJ2-7; D is possibly TRBD1 (5 bases). Germline V gene lookup returns CDR1 SGHRS and CDR2 YFSETQ. V gave up 4 bases and J gave up 5 bases, with 22 bases separating them. This CDR3 comprises 16 residues. This CDR3 is CASSPESQGRMDEQYF. The CDR3 DNA reads TGCGCCAGCAGCCCCGAGAGTCAGGGAAGGATGGACGAGCAGTACTTC.

Details on this clonotype: A read error is possible here, since a much larger clone lies one base away. The V call is TRBV5-4, the J call TRBJ1-2; no clear D gene. Germline values: CDR1 SGHNT, CDR2 YYREEE (reference sequence). V was shortened by 0 bases and J by 6 bases, with 9 bases between the two germline ends. This CDR3 has 13 amino acids. The CDR3 here is CASSLDQIHGYTF. The CDR3, as DNA: TGTGCCAGCAGCTTGGATCAGATCCATGGCTACACCTTC.

This clonotype was observed once. The germline gene is not matched at one end of the junction; a read error may be the cause. DNA for the CDR3: TGTGCCAGCAGCTTAGGCCACATGGCGGACACTGAAGCTTTATTT. Its translation: CASSLGHMADTEALF. The V gene is TRBV11-2, the J gene TRBJ1-1; D may be TRBD1 (5 bases). The length of the CDR3 is 15 residues. CDR1 is SGHAT and CDR2 is FQNNGV in the germline V gene.

This clonotype was counted between two and nine times. This clone may be a read error of a much larger clone one base away. The chain recombines TRBV6-5 with TRBJ2-3; tentative D call: TRBD2 (5 bases). Trimming removed 7 bases from V and 4 bases from J, with 15 bases in between. Germline CDR1 is MNHEY and CDR2 is SVGAGI. The CDR3 is 14 residues long. CDR3 bases: TGTGCCAGCAACTGGAGGAGGCGGTCAGATACGCAGTATTTT. Protein product: CASNWRRRSDTQYF.

This clonotype was seen more than once but under ten times. The V call is TRBV6-1, the J call TRBJ1-5, with D maybe TRBD1 (6 bases). The CDR3 runs 20 residues. Deletions cut 10 bases from V and 2 bases from J, with 33 bases between. Germline V gives CDR1 MNHNS, CDR2 SASEGT. The CDR3 nucleotides read TGTGCCATCACGCCCCTCGTATCCTCAGGGGCCGCATCACGCAATCAGCCCCAGCATTTT. Residues: CAITPLVSSGAASRNQPQHF.

This clonotype turned up a few times. A single base separates this from a much larger clone, so it may be a read error. The J gene is TRBJ2-7, the V gene TRBV6-6; 7 bases map to TRBD2. The CDR3 sequence is 15 residues long. Germline V lookup: CDR1 MNHNY, CDR2 SVGAGI (reference sequence). Germline trimming cut 10 bases from V and 7 bases from J; bases unmatched to any gene: 19. CDR3 in DNA: TGTGCCAACAGGTTATCGGCGGGGGATGGGGGGGAGCAGTACTTC. Residues: CANRLSAGDGGEQYF.

The chain links TRBV13 to TRBJ2-2; D possibly corresponds to TRBD2 (5 bases). Per the germline V gene, CDR1 is PRHDT and CDR2 is FYEKMQ (reference sequence). The CDR3 contains 18 residues. V was cut by 3 bases and J by 1 base, with 18 bases left in between. The CDR3 region is CASSFSLVARVNTGELFF. The CDR3 region has the DNA TGTGCCAGCAGCTTCTCTTTGGTAGCGAGGGTGAACACCGGGGAGCTGTTTTTT.

A word on this clonotype: At one end the junction does not follow the germline gene, possibly because of a read error. The rearrangement joins TRBV29-1 to TRBJ2-1; TRBD2 aligns across 7 bases. The CDR3 is 14 residues long. Germline CDR1 reads SQVTM; CDR2 reads ANQGSEA. The CDR3 DNA follows: TGCACCGTTGTGGGGGGGACCGCTGACCGCAGGGAGTTCTTC. Its protein is CTVVGGTADRREFF.

Note on this clonotype: A much larger clone lies one base from this, so it may be a read error. Because it lacks the conserved phenylalanine or tryptophan at the end, this CDR3 is likely a read error. This rearrangement joins TRBV13 to TRBJ2-7, with 8 positions matching TRBD2. Germline V CDR1 and CDR2: PRHDT, FYEKMQ (reference sequence). The CDR3 runs 14 residues. Trimming at V came to 2 bases and at J to 0 bases, leaving 0 bases not matched to a gene. CDR3 sequence (DNA): TGTGCCAGCAGCTTAAGCGGGAGCTCCTACGAGCAGTACTCC. It translates to CASSLSGSSYEQYS.

This chain connects TRBV11-3 to TRBJ2-2, with a possible D match to TRBD1 (7 bases). V lost 11 bases to trimming and J lost 9 bases, with 22 bases between them. Germline CDR1 SGHNT, CDR2 YENEEA. CDR3 length: 14 residues. CDR3 nucleotides: TGTGCCTACAGCCCTAGGGGGGACAGCTGGGAGCTGTTTTTT. Its protein product is CAYSPRGDSWELFF. The variable domain in full, with the rest retrieved from reference TRBV11-3 and TRBJ2-2, is EAGVVQSPRYKIIEKKQPVAFWCNPISGHNTLYWYLQNLGQGPELLIRYENEEAVDDSQLPKDRFSAERLKGVDSTLKIQPAELGDSAVYLCAYSPRGDSWELFFGEGSRLTVL.

Note on this clonotype: Lacking the conserved final phenylalanine or tryptophan, this CDR3 likely reflects a read error. J is TRBJ2-5 and V is TRBV29-1; D possibly matches TRBD1 or TRBD2 (5 bases each). Per the germline V gene, CDR1 is SQVTM and CDR2 is ANQGSEA. The length of the CDR3 is 13 residues. The CDR3 DNA is TGTAGCGTCCGGACATCTCTCCAAGAGACCCAGTACTCC. Its protein product is CSVRTSLQETQYS.

This clonotype was found once. This may be a read error: a much more frequent sequence differs by one nucleotide. This chain joins TRBV6-1 and TRBJ2-1, with TRBD1 as a possible D gene (6 bases). CDR3 length equals 15 residues. V was clipped by 1 base and J by 7 bases, with 14 bases between them. Germline V gives CDR1 MNHNS, CDR2 SASEGT. The DNA of the CDR3 is TGTGCCAGCAGTGAAGGAGAGCGGCAGGGGAATGAGCAGTTCTTC. Translated, it gives CASSEGERQGNEQFF.

As regards this clonotype: Mismatch with germline at one junction end may stem from a read error. The genes are TRBV6-5 and TRBJ1-1, with TRBD1 matching 9 bases. The germline gives CDR1 MNHEY, CDR2 SVGAGI. This CDR3 is 14 amino acids long. CDR3 region: CAISYRGLGTEAFF. In DNA form, the CDR3 reads TGTGCCATCAGTTACAGGGGGCTTGGGACTGAAGCTTTCTTT.

A note on this clonotype: A much larger clone is a single base away; this may be a read error. The rearrangement links TRBV6-6 to TRBJ2-7; tentatively, D is TRBD1 (5 bases). This CDR3 has 14 residues. Germline-derived CDR1 and CDR2 are MNHNY and SVGAGI (reference sequence). The V gene lost 0 bases and the J gene lost 3 bases, with 9 bases spanning the gap. This chain's CDR3 is CASSYSDGHYEQYF. The DNA of the CDR3 is TGTGCCAGCAGTTACTCGGATGGACACTACGAGCAGTACTTC.

On this clonotype: A much larger clone lies a single base off, so this may be a read error. The chain joins TRBV6-1 to TRBJ1-5; D unclear. Germline V gene lookup returns CDR1 MNHNS and CDR2 SASEGT. The CDR3 loop spans 17 amino acids. This chain's CDR3 is CTSSRFSGLYSNQPQHF. CDR3 coding DNA: TGTACCAGCAGTCGGTTCAGTGGGCTGTATAGCAATCAGCCCCAGCATTTT.

This clonotype was picked up a small number of times. The rearrangement joins TRBV13 to TRBJ2-7; TRBD1 aligns across 9 bases. There are 16 residues in the CDR3. V dropped 9 bases and J dropped 8; count of bases not matched to a gene: 20. Germline lookup yields CDR1 PRHDT and CDR2 FYEKMQ (reference sequence). CDR3 protein: CARSKSPEQGANQQYF. Here the CDR3 DNA reads TGTGCCAGAAGCAAATCTCCGGAACAGGGGGCGAATCAGCAGTACTTC.

The chain employs TRBV5-1 and TRBJ1-4; 8 positions agree with TRBD1. The CDR3 consists of 16 residues. Germline V CDR1 and CDR2: SGHRS, YFSETQ. V shed 6 bases and J 3 bases; nucleotides not matched to a gene: 10. The CDR3 DNA reads TGCGCCAGCACCTTCCCGACAGGGGTCTCTAATGAAAAACTGTTTTTT. Its translation: CASTFPTGVSNEKLFF. Based on the CDR3 plus reference TRBV5-1 and TRBJ1-4, the full variable domain is KAGVTQTPRYLIKTRGQQVTLSCSPISGHRSVSWYQQTPGQGLQFLFEYFSETQRNKGNFPGRFSGRQFSNSRSEMNVSTLELGDSALYLCASTFPTGVSNEKLFFGSGTQLSVL.